This record concerns one T cell receptor (beta chain) sequence. Its antigen remains unknown. Sequencing targeted expressed TCRB transcripts, as all isolated RNA had been reverse transcribed. The method was immunoSEQ multiplex PCR; TCRdb's version includes in-frame clones alone and lacks a portion of them. The data hold more than 550,000 clones, with about an eighth observed a single time. The data were taken from a study of beta chain features in type 1 diabetes. This CDR3 comprises 15 residues. CDR1 is MNHEY and CDR2 is SMNVEV in the germline V gene (reference sequence). V lost 7 bases and J 0 bases, leaving 13 bases between the germline ends. Study observations and caveats: Type 1 diabetes patients had VDJ junctions that carried fewer insertions and more deletions. Moderate but significant shortening of TCRB CDR3s was recorded in all four CD4+ subsets from Type 1 diabetes patients.

Via the markers CD45RO/CCR7/CD25/CD127/CD95/CD27, stem cell-like memory, regulatory, central memory and naive CD4+ cells were sorted. The specimen was naive CD4+ T cells from blood. This TCR was sampled from a man aged 18 to 29 with type 1 diabetes. This rearrangement joins TRBV27 to TRBJ1-5; D not certain. The CDR3 bases are TGTGCCAGCATCCCTAGCAGATATAGCAATCAGCCCCAGCATTTT. Translating it yields CASIPSRYSNQPQHF.